The text below deals with one T cell receptor beta chain. Its antigen is as yet unknown. These data are taken from a study of long-term antiretroviral therapy in people with HIV. Researchers ran immunoSEQ v3.0 at survey level. Only in-frame clones appear in the TCRdb table, and some are missing; sequencing was by immunoSEQ multiplex PCR. The sample has about 25,000 clones, roughly 80% seen once. The study's findings and limits: Among HIV repertoires, CDR3 length ranges were narrower than those of controls.

This clonotype was sampled from a woman between 35 and 50 years old with HIV. The starting material was unsorted PBMCs, obtained 1.1 years before starting antiretroviral therapy.

The CDR3 is CATHPVLESYEQYF. The CDR3 DNA follows: TGTGCCACCCACCCTGTCCTCGAAAGCTACGAGCAGTACTTC. This sequence joins TRBV2 and TRBJ2-7; D is undetermined. This CDR3 spans 14 amino acids. CDR1 is SNHLY, CDR2 FYNNEI, per germline. Trimming shortened V by 10 bases and J by 3 bases, and 19 bases separated the two germline ends.